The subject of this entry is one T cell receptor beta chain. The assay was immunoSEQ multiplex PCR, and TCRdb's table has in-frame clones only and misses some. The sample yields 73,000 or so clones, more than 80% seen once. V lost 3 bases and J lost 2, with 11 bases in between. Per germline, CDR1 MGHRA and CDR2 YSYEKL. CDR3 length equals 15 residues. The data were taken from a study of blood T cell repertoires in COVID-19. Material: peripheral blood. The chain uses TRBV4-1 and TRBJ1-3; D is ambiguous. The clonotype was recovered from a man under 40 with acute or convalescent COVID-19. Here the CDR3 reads CASSQGGVPGNTIYF. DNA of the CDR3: TGCGCCAGCAGCCAGGGCGGGGTCCCTGGAAACACCATATATTTT.